Given below is one TCR beta chain in context. This specimen belongs to a study of CD8 T cells in ankylosing spondylitis. TCRdb redid the calling of the 5' RACE reads with MiXCR, one entry per CDR3 protein. The table shows 200,000 to 300,000 distinct CDR3 sequences, with 20% to 30% occurring only once. Looked up from germline, CDR1 is MNHNS and CDR2 is SASEGT. The CDR3 sequence is 14 residues long. Trimming cost V 0 bases and J 8 bases, with 11 bases left between them. Sequencing was carried out using blood, either unsorted or a sorted T cell fraction (not recorded which). The TCR sequence derives from a male donor with ankylosing spondylitis or in good health (not recorded which). The chain recombines TRBV6-1 with TRBJ2-1; D is uncertain. This CDR3 reads CASSEAIGWDEQFF. As DNA, the CDR3 is TGTGCCAGCAGTGAAGCGATAGGGTGGGATGAGCAGTTCTTC.